Below, 29 T cell receptor beta chains from the same sample are listed, as sequenced in a study of cytomegalovirus exposure and HLA in healthy donors. The PCR had 60 Vbeta and 13 Jbeta primers. Sequencing was performed with immunoSEQ multiplex PCR; in TCRdb, only in-frame clones are kept and a portion is missing. The profile shows fewer than 200,000 clones, about 85% of them singletons. The sequencing input was PBMCs. The receptors were sampled from a young man in good health and CMV-seropositive.

CDR3 in DNA: TGTGCCAGCTCCCCCGTAAAAAACGGCGAGCAGTACTTC. Its protein product is CASSPVKNGEQYF. The J gene is TRBJ2-7, the V gene TRBV18; no reliable D call. The CDR3 is made up of 13 amino acids. Looked up from germline, CDR1 is KGHSH and CDR2 is LQKENI. Trimming left V 6 bases short and J 6 bases short, with 15 bases between.

This chain links TRBV25-1 with TRBJ1-3, with D maybe TRBD1 (5 bases). Germline CDR1 reads MGHDK; CDR2 reads SYGVNS. V dropped 6 bases and J dropped 2 bases, with 11 bases sitting between them. CDR3 length: 14 amino acids. The CDR3 loop reads CASSPGLAGNTIYF. CDR3 DNA sequence: TGTGCCAGCAGCCCGGGACTGGCTGGAAACACCATATATTTT.

The chain has TRBV19 and TRBJ1-5, with a tentative D call TRBD1 (5 bases). The V end was cut by 2 bases, the J end by 0 bases, with 11 bases between. This CDR3 has 16 amino acids. Germline V gives CDR1 LNHDA, CDR2 SQIVND (reference sequence). In DNA form, the CDR3 reads TGTGCCAGTAGTATAAGACAGCTTTATAGCAATCAGCCCCAGCATTTT. Protein sequence: CASSIRQLYSNQPQHF. The variable domain in full, with the rest retrieved from reference TRBV19 and TRBJ1-5, is DGGITQSPKYLFRKEGQNVTLSCEQNLNHDAMYWYRQDPGQGLRLIYYSQIVNDFQKGDIAEGYSVSREKKESFPLTVTSAQKNPTAFYLCASSIRQLYSNQPQHFGDGTRLSIL.

The V gene is TRBV29-1, the J gene TRBJ1-2; D not certain. This CDR3 has 12 residues. V dropped 1 base and J dropped 8 bases, with 11 bases sitting between them. In germline, CDR1 is SQVTM, CDR2 ANQGSEA. CDR3 sequence: CSVEVAQTGYTF. As DNA, the CDR3 is TGCAGCGTTGAAGTCGCCCAGACAGGCTACACCTTC.

This chain links TRBV12-5 with TRBJ1-1; D is unclear. Per the germline V gene, CDR1 is LGHNT and CDR2 is FRNRAP. There are 13 residues in the CDR3. V was clipped by 0 bases and J by 8 bases, with 10 bases between them. The CDR3, as DNA: TGTGCTAGTGGTTTGGTAGACGGGATGGAAGCTTTCTTT. The encoded protein is CASGLVDGMEAFF.

The V call is TRBV4-2, the J call TRBJ1-4, with D tentatively TRBD1 (6 bases). The length of the CDR3 is 18 residues. Germline assignment: CDR1 LGHNA and CDR2 YNFKEQ. V lost 0 bases and J lost 1, with 15 bases in between. The CDR3 DNA reads as TGTGCCAGCAGCCAAGATCTTCGGACAGACTTAACTAATGAAAAACTGTTTTTT. Translation: CASSQDLRTDLTNEKLFF.

The chain combines TRBV4-3 with TRBJ1-6; D is undetermined. The V end was cut by 3 bases, the J end by 5 bases, with 8 bases between. Germline CDR1 reads LGHNA; CDR2 reads YSLEER. This CDR3 has 14 residues. The CDR3 spells CASSQPHNNSPLHF. The CDR3 DNA reads TGCGCCAGCAGCCAGCCTCACAATAATTCACCCCTCCACTTT.

This clone came up once. The V gene is TRBV19, the J gene TRBJ1-4; 7 positions agree with TRBD1. The V and J ends lost 3 bases and 4 bases, in that order; junction bases with no gene match: 5. This CDR3 comprises 15 residues. Germline V CDR1 and CDR2: LNHDA, SQIVND (reference sequence). The CDR3 spells CASSIRTGLNEKLFF. The CDR3 coding sequence is TGTGCCAGTAGTATCAGGACAGGCCTTAATGAAAAACTGTTTTTT.

This chain uses TRBV10-3 with TRBJ2-7; D perhaps matches TRBD2 (6 bases). CDR1 and CDR2 from the germline V gene are ENHRY and SYGVKD. CDR3 length: 13 residues. The V end was cut by 6 bases, the J end by 4 bases, with 13 bases between. DNA for the CDR3: TGTGCCATCAGGGAGGGAGGAGAGTACGAGCAGTACTTC. Its translation: CAIREGGEYEQYF.

The CDR3 protein is CASSVSGGDQPQHF. For the CDR3, the DNA is TGTGCCAGCAGCGTTTCAGGGGGTGATCAGCCCCAGCATTTT. V usage is TRBV9 and J usage is TRBJ1-5; 7 positions agree with TRBD1. The CDR3 extends over 14 amino acids. Germline-derived CDR1 and CDR2 are SGDLS and YYNGEE. After removal of 2 bases from V and 5 bases from J, the junction contained 4 bases not matched to a gene.

V gene TRBV29-1 combines with J gene TRBJ1-2; 8 bases fit TRBD1. The V gene end was trimmed by 0 bases and the J gene end by 8 bases; junction bases not matched to a gene: 5. The CDR3 is made up of 13 amino acids. Germline CDR1 SQVTM, CDR2 ANQGSEA. DNA of the CDR3: TGCAGCGTTGAAGAGGGCCCAGGGGGCGGCTACACCTTC. Protein: CSVEEGPGGGYTF. The entire variable domain, with the rest obtained from reference TRBV29-1 and TRBJ1-2, is as follows: SAVISQKPSRDICQRGTSLTIQCQVDSQVTMMFWYRQQPGQSLTLIATANQGSEATYESGFVIDKFPISRPNLTFSTLTVSNMSPEDSSIYLCSVEEGPGGGYTFGSGTRLTVV.

The chain recombines TRBV5-6 with TRBJ2-5, with 10 bases that match TRBD2. V trimming: 3 bases; J trimming: 7 bases; junction bases outside the gene matches: 15. This CDR3 has 17 residues. Per the germline V gene, CDR1 is SGHDT and CDR2 is YYEEEE. The CDR3 sequence: CASSWRESGGARGTQYF. The DNA for the CDR3 is TGTGCCAGCAGCTGGCGGGAAAGCGGGGGGGCTCGGGGGACCCAGTACTTC.

The rearrangement joins TRBV4-3 to TRBJ2-2; 7 bases agree with TRBD1. V was pared by 3 bases and J by 0 bases, with 4 bases of the junction left unmatched. The CDR3 spans 16 residues. Per germline, CDR1 LGHNA and CDR2 YSLEER. CDR3 sequence: CASSHPGTANTGELFF. DNA for the CDR3: TGCGCCAGCAGCCATCCCGGGACAGCGAACACCGGGGAGCTGTTTTTT.

This rearrangement joins TRBV7-8 to TRBJ1-1; maybe TRBD1 (6 bases). Trimming left V 1 base short and J 4 bases short, with 16 bases between. Per the germline V gene, CDR1 is SGHVS and CDR2 is FQNEAQ. The length of the CDR3 is 16 residues. In DNA form, the CDR3 reads TGTGCCAGCAGCTTAGATCTGGGACCCAGGGGCACTGAAGCTTTCTTT. It encodes CASSLDLGPRGTEAFF.

The rearrangement links TRBV5-6 to TRBJ1-5; possible D gene TRBD1, 5 bases. Germline values: CDR1 SGHDT, CDR2 YYEEEE. The CDR3 has 15 residues. Trimming removed 4 bases from V and 4 bases from J, with 15 bases in between. CDR3 nucleotides: TGTGCCAGCAGCGGGAGGGGCGCTCCTAATCAGCCCCAGCATTTT. Amino acid sequence: CASSGRGAPNQPQHF. The entire variable domain, with the rest obtained from reference TRBV5-6 and TRBJ1-5, is as follows: DAGVTQSPTHLIKTRGQQVTLRCSPKSGHDTVSWYQQALGQGPQFIFQYYEEEERQRGNFPDRFSGHQFPNYSSELNVNALLLGDSALYLCASSGRGAPNQPQHFGDGTRLSIL.

The V and J genes are TRBV5-4 and TRBJ1-2, with a weak D call TRBD1 (5 bases). Trimming removed 5 bases at V and 2 bases at J, with 13 bases between. In germline, CDR1 is SGHNT, CDR2 YYREEE (reference sequence). This CDR3 is built from 14 residues. The CDR3 here is CASRGRGHNYGYTF. CDR3 coding DNA: TGTGCCAGCAGAGGGCGGGGCCACAACTATGGCTACACCTTC.

J is TRBJ2-7 and V is TRBV7-2; 8 bases line up with TRBD2. Germline V lookup: CDR1 SGHTA, CDR2 FQGNSA. This CDR3 comprises 15 residues. J gave up 2 bases and V 6 bases, and 9 bases lay outside the gene matches. The CDR3 sequence is CASRLFPAGAYEQYF. CDR3 coding DNA: TGTGCCAGCAGATTATTTCCAGCGGGGGCCTACGAGCAGTACTTC.

This clone appeared once. The rearrangement joins TRBV30 to TRBJ2-6; 7 nucleotides align to TRBD1. Germline V gene lookup returns CDR1 GTSNPN and CDR2 SVGIG (reference sequence). J gave up 0 bases and V 0 bases, and 11 bases lay outside the gene matches. This CDR3 has 19 amino acids. DNA for the CDR3: TGTGCCTGGAGTGTACTTATAGGGACAGCCAGCTCTGGGGCCAACGTCCTGACTTTC. This codes for CAWSVLIGTASSGANVLTF.

The V call is TRBV29-1, the J call TRBJ2-5, with D possibly TRBD2 on 6 matching bases. Germline V gives CDR1 SQVTM, CDR2 ANQGSEA. The CDR3 sequence is 11 residues long. The V and J ends lost 4 bases and 7 bases respectively, with 10 bases between them. CDR3 protein: CSVGLSGTQYF. CDR3 nucleotides: TGCAGCGTTGGGCTTAGCGGGACCCAGTACTTC. Complete variable domain (other parts from reference TRBV29-1 and TRBJ2-5): SAVISQKPSRDICQRGTSLTIQCQVDSQVTMMFWYRQQPGQSLTLIATANQGSEATYESGFVIDKFPISRPNLTFSTLTVSNMSPEDSSIYLCSVGLSGTQYFGPGTRLLVL.

The chain couples TRBV18 to TRBJ1-1, with no clear D. From germline, CDR1 is KGHSH and CDR2 LQKENI. V shed 2 bases and J shed 3 bases, with 7 bases lying between them. The CDR3 has 13 amino acids. This chain's CDR3 is CASSPVTDTEAFF. The CDR3 DNA reads TGTGCCAGCTCACCAGTCACAGACACTGAAGCTTTCTTT.

V and J are TRBV15 and TRBJ2-1; 8 bases fit TRBD2. In germline, CDR1 is LNHNV, CDR2 YYDKDF (reference sequence). The CDR3 is made up of 16 amino acids. After removal of 0 bases from V and 7 bases from J, the junction contained 8 bases not matched to a gene. The CDR3 DNA sequence: TGTGCCACCAGCAGAGAGGGGTCTAGCGGGTTAAATGAGCAGTTCTTC. Translated: CATSREGSSGLNEQFF.

The chain recombines TRBV6-5 with TRBJ1-6, with D uncertain. V shed 4 bases and J shed 6 bases, with 7 bases lying between them. Germline V gives CDR1 MNHEY, CDR2 SVGAGI. The CDR3 consists of 13 residues. The CDR3 coding sequence is TGTGCCAGCAGTTGGGAGGGTAATTCACCCCTCCACTTT. This translates into CASSWEGNSPLHF.

The chain joins TRBV10-3 to TRBJ2-1; TRBD2 matches 9 bases. V shed 4 bases, J shed 2 bases, and the junction held 18 bases outside the gene matches. This CDR3 region has 20 residues. CDR1 ENHRY and CDR2 SYGVKD come from the germline V gene. In DNA form, the CDR3 reads TGTGCCATCAGTGGGGCTGGAGGGGACATTAGCGGGGGTACCTACAATGAGCAGTTCTTC. This codes for CAISGAGGDISGGTYNEQFF.

There are a few counts of this clone. The V gene is TRBV7-9, the J gene TRBJ2-5; tentatively, D is TRBD1 (6 bases). V lost 0 bases and J 4 bases, leaving 9 bases between the germline ends. The CDR3 is made up of 14 amino acids. Germline values: CDR1 SEHNR, CDR2 FQNEAQ (reference sequence). CDR3 DNA: TGTGCCAGCAGCTTAGCAACAGGGAGAGAGACCCAGTACTTC. Protein: CASSLATGRETQYF.

Here the CDR3 DNA reads TGTGCCAGCAGCGTAGGCCACAGGGGAAACTATGGCTACACCTTC. It is translated as CASSVGHRGNYGYTF. J is TRBJ1-2 and V is TRBV9; 7 bases are a match to TRBD1. Germline-derived CDR1 and CDR2 are SGDLS and YYNGEE. The J segment lost 2 bases and the V segment lost 0 bases, leaving 4 bases of the junction unmatched. The CDR3 is 15 amino acids.

The chain employs TRBV9 and TRBJ2-3; D is ambiguous. V gave up 5 bases and J gave up 2 bases, with 18 bases separating them. This CDR3 is built from 16 residues. Germline V gene lookup returns CDR1 SGDLS and CDR2 YYNGEE. In DNA, the CDR3 is TGTGCCAGCAGTGGTGCTCAAAGCTGGGCCACAGATACGCAGTATTTT. The encoded protein is CASSGAQSWATDTQYF.

The chain employs TRBV6-6 and TRBJ1-1; TRBD1 agrees at 9 bases. Germline trimming cut 7 bases from V and 6 bases from J; bases unmatched to any gene: 12. Per the germline V gene, CDR1 is MNHNY and CDR2 is SVGAGI (reference sequence). This CDR3 has 15 residues. CDR3 amino acids: CASTTSGTGSSEAFF. In DNA form, the CDR3 reads TGTGCCAGCACTACATCCGGGACAGGGTCTTCTGAAGCTTTCTTT.

This chain connects TRBV9 to TRBJ2-5, with 8 positions matching TRBD2. The CDR3 sequence is 17 residues long. Per the germline V gene, CDR1 is SGDLS and CDR2 is YYNGEE. V lost 1 base and J lost 4; bases outside the gene matches: 12. DNA for the CDR3: TGTGCCAGCAGCGTACGCGCGGGGGGCGTCGTAGCAGAGACCCAGTACTTC. This gives the protein CASSVRAGGVVAETQYF. Using reference TRBV9 and TRBJ2-5 for the parts outside the CDR3, the full variable domain is DSGVTQTPKHLITATGQRVTLRCSPRSGDLSVYWYQQSLDQGLQFLIQYYNGEERAKGNILERFSAQQFPDLHSELNLSSLELGDSALYFCASSVRAGGVVAETQYFGPGTRLLVL.

The chain is built from TRBV29-1 and TRBJ1-1; D possibly corresponds to TRBD1 (5 bases). Trimming took off 5 bases at V and 1 base at J, with 11 bases between the two ends. Per germline, CDR1 SQVTM and CDR2 ANQGSEA. The CDR3 loop spans 13 amino acids. CDR3 sequence (DNA): TGCAGCGTTCTTGACAGAGCGAACACTGAAGCTTTCTTT. Protein sequence: CSVLDRANTEAFF.